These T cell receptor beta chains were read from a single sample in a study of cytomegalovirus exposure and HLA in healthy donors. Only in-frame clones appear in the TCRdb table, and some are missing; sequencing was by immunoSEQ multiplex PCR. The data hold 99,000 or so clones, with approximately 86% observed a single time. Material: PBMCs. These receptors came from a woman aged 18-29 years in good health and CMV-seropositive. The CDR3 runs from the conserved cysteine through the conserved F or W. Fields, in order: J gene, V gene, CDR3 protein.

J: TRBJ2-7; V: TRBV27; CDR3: CASSSPVKGLYEQYF
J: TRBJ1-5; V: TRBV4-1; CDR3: CASSQVGGGSNQPQHF
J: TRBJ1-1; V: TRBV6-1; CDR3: CASSSLRGETEAFF
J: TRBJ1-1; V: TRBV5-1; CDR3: CASSIGGANTEAFF
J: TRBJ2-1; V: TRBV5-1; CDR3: CASRRDSGGQFF
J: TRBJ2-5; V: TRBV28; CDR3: CASSGRQGRQETQYF
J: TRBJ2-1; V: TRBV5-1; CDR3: CASSSTSGPVRSVQFF
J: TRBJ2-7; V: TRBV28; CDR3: CASSSYRLGGYEQYF
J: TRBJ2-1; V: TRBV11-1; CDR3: CAGHGGKGLADYNEQFF
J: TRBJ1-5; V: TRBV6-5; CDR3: CASSYSNRNDQPQHF
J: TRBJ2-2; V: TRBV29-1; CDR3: CSVLAPLAANTGELFF
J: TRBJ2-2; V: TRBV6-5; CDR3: CASSYRAGELFF
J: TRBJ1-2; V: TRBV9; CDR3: CASSVGDIGGNYGYTF
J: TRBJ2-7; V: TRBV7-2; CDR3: CASSLETGVYEQYF
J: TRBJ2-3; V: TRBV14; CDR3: CASSQWASGSLADTQYF
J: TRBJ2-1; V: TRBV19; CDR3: CASRGGRLAGVRYNEQFF
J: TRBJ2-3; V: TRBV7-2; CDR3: CASSRLAGGFWSTDTQYF
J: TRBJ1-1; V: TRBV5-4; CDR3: CASSLGGQLNTEAFF
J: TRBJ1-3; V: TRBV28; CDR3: CASKGSPGNTIYF
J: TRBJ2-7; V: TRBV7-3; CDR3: CASSWGRESYEQYF